These 26 T cell receptor beta chains were all obtained from the same sample, sequenced in a study of CXCR3-negative and CXCR3-positive naive CD8 T cells. Study conclusions and caveats: Higher TRB CDR3 hydrophobicity marked CXCR3-positive naive cells relative to CXCR3-negative naive cells.

No antigen has been identified for these receptors. UMI-tagged TRB cDNA libraries were built via 5' RACE. After re-calling the 5' RACE reads, TCRdb lists one entry per CDR3 protein, DNA absent. The listing records 90,000 to 150,000 distinct CDR3 sequences. Sample: naive CXCR3+ CD8+ T cells from blood. As to subset: CD45RO-CCR7+CD27+CD95- naive CD8+ T cells expressing CXCR3 (TNR3+). These receptors all stem from a human donor in good health. Some clones in this sample may be carry-over from other donors' samples.

The chain joins TRBV19 to TRBJ1-5. The CDR3 is 15 amino acids. CDR1 LNHDA and CDR2 SQIVND come from the germline V gene (reference sequence). CDR3 protein: CASSIEAESNQPQHF.

This chain links TRBV5-1 with TRBJ2-7. The CDR3 is 13 amino acids. CDR1 is SGHRS, CDR2 YFSETQ, per germline. This CDR3 reads CASSYTVTYEQYF. The whole variable domain, filled in from reference TRBV5-1 and TRBJ2-7, reads KAGVTQTPRYLIKTRGQQVTLSCSPISGHRSVSWYQQTPGQGLQFLFEYFSETQRNKGNFPGRFSGRQFSNSRSEMNVSTLELGDSALYLCASSYTVTYEQYFGPGTRLTVT.

The chain carries TRBV29-1 and TRBJ2-7; lacking DNA, the TRBD2 call made by TCRdb goes unchecked. The CDR3 length is 14 residues. Germline CDR1 SQVTM, CDR2 ANQGSEA. CDR3 loop: CSVASGRGSYEQYF.

J is TRBJ2-7 and V is TRBV5-1; lacking DNA, the TRBD1 call made by TCRdb goes unchecked. This CDR3 has 15 residues. Germline V lookup: CDR1 SGHRS, CDR2 YFSETQ. The CDR3 region is CASSQEAGPGYEQYF.

The rearrangement joins TRBV7-6 to TRBJ1-3; TCRdb's D call of TRBD1 is untestable without DNA. Germline CDR1 and CDR2: SGHVS and FNYEAQ. This CDR3 comprises 16 residues. The CDR3 region is CASSFGTGYSGNTIYF.

The chain links TRBV29-1 to TRBJ2-5. CDR1 is SQVTM, CDR2 ANQGSEA, per germline. This CDR3 is built from 11 residues. This CDR3 is CSVEVEETQYF. The whole variable domain, remainder taken from reference TRBV29-1 and TRBJ2-5, is SAVISQKPSRDICQRGTSLTIQCQVDSQVTMMFWYRQQPGQSLTLIATANQGSEATYESGFVIDKFPISRPNLTFSTLTVSNMSPEDSSIYLCSVEVEETQYFGPGTRLLVL.

The chain uses TRBV27 and TRBJ2-1; TCRdb gives TRBD2 as the D gene, but with no DNA this cannot be confirmed. The CDR3 contains 15 residues. Germline CDR1 and CDR2: MNHEY and SMNVEV (reference sequence). CDR3 loop: CASSLTSGNYNEQFF.

The chain recombines TRBV11-2 with TRBJ2-7; TCRdb names TRBD1, which stays unverified in the absence of DNA. Germline-derived CDR1 and CDR2 are SGHAT and FQNNGV. CDR3 length: 14 residues. The CDR3 protein is CASSQTQGAYEQYF.

The rearrangement links TRBV29-1 to TRBJ2-3; TCRdb reports TRBD2, a call that lacks DNA to check it against. The length of the CDR3 is 19 residues. Germline V CDR1 and CDR2: SQVTM, ANQGSEA. CDR3 residues: CSVEKGLAGGKSRTDTQYF.

V is TRBV7-6 and J is TRBJ2-7; TCRdb indicates TRBD1, and absent DNA this call remains unverified. The CDR3 has 15 amino acids. The germline CDR1 and CDR2 sequences are SGHVS and FNYEAQ. The CDR3 loop reads CASSLATGQSYEQNF.

The genes are TRBV18 and TRBJ2-1; no DNA is available, so the TRBD1 call from TCRdb remains unchecked. Germline values: CDR1 KGHSH, CDR2 LQKENI. The CDR3 totals 14 residues. The CDR3 sequence is CASSPPRGGNEQFF.

This chain joins TRBV6-5 and TRBJ2-7; lacking DNA, the TRBD2 call made by TCRdb goes unchecked. CDR3 size: 15 residues. In germline, CDR1 is MNHEY, CDR2 SVGAGI. The CDR3 reads CASSTGTSGVYEQYF.

V and J are TRBV5-1 and TRBJ2-7; TCRdb names TRBD2, which stays unverified in the absence of DNA. Germline CDR1 is SGHRS and CDR2 is YFSETQ. The CDR3 totals 15 residues. CDR3 loop: CASSVAGGERYEQYF. Full variable domain (rest looked up from reference TRBV5-1 and TRBJ2-7): KAGVTQTPRYLIKTRGQQVTLSCSPISGHRSVSWYQQTPGQGLQFLFEYFSETQRNKGNFPGRFSGRQFSNSRSEMNVSTLELGDSALYLCASSVAGGERYEQYFGPGTRLTVT.

This chain links TRBV29-1 with TRBJ2-7. CDR1 is SQVTM and CDR2 is ANQGSEA in the germline V gene. The CDR3 totals 13 residues. This CDR3 reads CSVEDRVFEGQYF.

The gene calls are TRBV15 and TRBJ2-7. The germline V gene has CDR1 LNHNV and CDR2 YYDKDF (reference sequence). The CDR3 has 15 amino acids. CDR3 in amino acids: CATSSLIGVTDEQYF.

The chain has TRBV30 and TRBJ2-2; checking the TCRdb D call of TRBD1 is not possible without DNA. This CDR3 spans 16 amino acids. Germline CDR1 is GTSNPN and CDR2 is SVGIG (reference sequence). CDR3 protein: CAWSADVGRRTGELFF.

The genes are TRBV13 and TRBJ1-3. The germline CDR1 and CDR2 sequences are PRHDT and FYEKMQ (reference sequence). The CDR3 runs 14 residues. CDR3 sequence reads: CASSPDMDGNTIYF.

The chain couples TRBV2 to TRBJ2-2. The CDR3 covers 12 residues. Germline V gives CDR1 SNHLY, CDR2 FYNNEI. The CDR3 reads CASSDNTGELFF.

V gene TRBV20-1 combines with J gene TRBJ2-6. This CDR3 comprises 14 residues. Germline CDR1 reads DFQATT; CDR2 reads SNEGSKA (reference sequence). The CDR3 reads CSARDLSGANVLTF.

CDR3 residues: CASSPYKTSYGYTF. The chain links TRBV14 to TRBJ1-2. This CDR3 has 14 amino acids. CDR1 and CDR2 from the germline V gene are SGHDN and FVKESK.

The chain has TRBV12-3 or TRBV12-4 and TRBJ2-1; TCRdb picks TRBD2, but there is no DNA to check that call. This CDR3 region has 16 residues. CDR3: CASSSPSGGADNEQFF.

The chain links TRBV7-2 to TRBJ2-5; TCRdb reports TRBD2, a call that lacks DNA to check it against. CDR1 and CDR2 (germline): SGHTA, FQGNSA. This CDR3 comprises 17 residues. The CDR3 protein is CASSISRPGLVVETQYF. Full variable domain (remainder filled in from reference TRBV7-2 and TRBJ2-5): GAGVSQSPSNKVTEKGKDVELRCDPISGHTALYWYRQSLGQGLEFLIYFQGNSAPDKSGLPSDRFSAERTGGSVSTLTIQRTQQEDSAVYLCASSISRPGLVVETQYFGPGTRLLVL.

The gene calls are TRBV11-2 and TRBJ2-7. Per germline, CDR1 SGHAT and CDR2 FQNNGV. The length of the CDR3 is 14 residues. The CDR3 sequence: CASSPFQGPYEQYF.

The chain uses TRBV28 and TRBJ2-7. Germline V gives CDR1 MDHEN, CDR2 SYDVKM. The CDR3 is 13 amino acids. The CDR3 reads CASSFLGSYEQYF.

The chain has TRBV20-1 and TRBJ1-1. The V gene's germline CDR1 is DFQATT and CDR2 SNEGSKA (reference sequence). The CDR3 has 11 amino acids. The chain's CDR3 is CSKTENTEAFF.

This chain joins TRBV11-2 and TRBJ2-7; the TRBD1 assignment by TCRdb is unverifiable without DNA. CDR3 length: 13 residues. Germline loops: CDR1 SGHAT, CDR2 FQNNGV. The CDR3 protein is CASRQTGFYEQYF. Full variable domain (outside the CDR3, taken from reference TRBV11-2 and TRBJ2-7): EAGVAQSPRYKIIEKRQSVAFWCNPISGHATLYWYQQILGQGPKLLIQFQNNGVVDDSQLPKDRFSAERLKGVDSTLKIQPAKLEDSAVYLCASRQTGFYEQYFGPGTRLTVT.